The 26 T cell receptor beta chains reported below all come from one sample, sequenced in a study of blood T cell repertoires in COVID-19. Sequencing was performed with immunoSEQ multiplex PCR; in TCRdb, only in-frame clones are kept and a portion is missing. This sample has about 50,000 clones, with around 90% found just once. Sequenced input: peripheral blood. Source of these receptors: a human donor with active COVID-19. The donor label of this sample is uncertain.

In its sample, this clone was seen once. The rearrangement joins TRBV11-1 to TRBJ2-6; D remains unclear. V was clipped by 5 bases and J by 4 bases, with 12 bases between them. The CDR3 totals 15 residues. CDR1 SGHAT and CDR2 FQDESV come from the germline V gene (reference sequence). Written as DNA, the CDR3 is TGTGCCAGCAGCCCGCGATCAACCGGGGCCAACGTCCTGACTTTC. As protein: CASSPRSTGANVLTF. Based on the CDR3 plus reference TRBV11-1 and TRBJ2-6, the full variable domain is EAEVAQSPRYKITEKSQAVAFWCDPISGHATLYWYRQILGQGPELLVQFQDESVVDDSQLPKDRFSAERLKGVDSTLKIQPAELGDSAMYLCASSPRSTGANVLTFGAGSRLTVL.

The chain joins TRBV28 to TRBJ2-2, with 7 bases that match TRBD1. Germline V gives CDR1 MDHEN, CDR2 SYDVKM. This CDR3 has 16 amino acids. Germline trimming cut 3 bases from V and 7 bases from J; bases unmatched to any gene: 11. In DNA, the CDR3 is TGTGCCAGCAGTTTTAGGCTCAAGGGGGCAAACGGGGAGCTGTTTTTT. Translating gives CASSFRLKGANGELFF.

The chain uses TRBV11-2 and TRBJ2-5; 10 bases align to TRBD2. The trim removed 8 bases at V and 6 bases at J, leaving 9 bases unmatched. Germline V gene sequence: CDR1 SGHAT, CDR2 FQNNGV. The CDR3 totals 14 residues. This CDR3 reads CASSLLAGGKTQYF. The CDR3 nucleotides read TGTGCCAGCTCGTTGTTAGCGGGAGGAAAGACCCAGTACTTC.

The chain uses TRBV19 and TRBJ1-1; D is uncertain. The V gene's germline CDR1 is LNHDA and CDR2 SQIVND (reference sequence). The CDR3 is 13 residues long. V lost 4 bases and J 0 bases, leaving 6 bases between the germline ends. CDR3 sequence: CASSTGLNTEAFF. The DNA of the CDR3 is TGTGCCAGTAGTACAGGTTTGAACACTGAAGCTTTCTTT.

V gene TRBV6-2 or TRBV6-3 combines with J gene TRBJ1-1; possibly TRBD1 for D (6 bases). Germline V gives CDR1 MNHEY, CDR2 SVGEGT. V was clipped by 6 bases and J by 6 bases, with 14 bases between them. This CDR3 is built from 13 residues. The CDR3 coding sequence is TGTGCCAGCAGCCCCCAGGGGTTCGCTGAAGCTTTCTTT. This translates into CASSPQGFAEAFF.

This rearrangement joins TRBV7-9 to TRBJ2-1; 9 positions match TRBD1. Unmatched junction bases numbered 9, after V lost 10 bases and J lost 8 bases. The length of the CDR3 is 13 residues. Germline V gene data show CDR1 as SEHNR and CDR2 as FQNEAQ (reference sequence). The CDR3 bases are TGTGCCACCAGGGGACAGGGTATCTATGAGCAGTTCTTC. This gives the protein CATRGQGIYEQFF.

The rearrangement links TRBV7-8 to TRBJ1-1, with a possible D match to TRBD1 (6 bases). The CDR3 has 16 amino acids. Trimming stripped 0 bases from V and 1 base from J, with 12 bases between. Germline V gene data show CDR1 as SGHVS and CDR2 as FQNEAQ. In nucleotides, the CDR3 is TGTGCCAGCAGCTTAGCCGCCGGGACACAGAACACTGAAGCTTTCTTT. As protein: CASSLAAGTQNTEAFF.

The chain uses TRBV19 and TRBJ2-3; D is perhaps TRBD2 (6 bases). The CDR3 is 14 amino acids. The V gene's germline CDR1 is LNHDA and CDR2 SQIVND (reference sequence). Trimming stripped 10 bases from V and 0 bases from J, with 14 bases between. Written as DNA, the CDR3 is TGTGCCACCCGGCGGGACGGTAGCACAGATACGCAGTATTTT. It translates to CATRRDGSTDTQYF.

This clone has more than one count but fewer than ten. V and J are TRBV7-2 and TRBJ2-1; D unresolved. Deletions cut 5 bases from V and 4 bases from J, with 15 bases between. This CDR3 comprises 15 residues. CDR1 and CDR2 from the germline V gene are SGHTA and FQGNSA. This chain's CDR3 is CASSLSPPPYNEQFF. CDR3 DNA: TGTGCCAGCAGCCTTAGTCCCCCCCCTTACAATGAGCAGTTCTTC.

The DNA of the CDR3 is TGCAGCGTTTCCCTAGCGGGCATAACAGATACGCAGTATTTT. It is translated as CSVSLAGITDTQYF. This chain links TRBV29-1 with TRBJ2-3, with TRBD2 identical over 8 bases. Germline V gene data show CDR1 as SQVTM and CDR2 as ANQGSEA. V trimming: 5 bases; J trimming: 3 bases; junction bases outside the gene matches: 7. This CDR3 contains 14 residues.

J is TRBJ1-2 and V is TRBV3-1 (or the pseudogene TRBV3-2), with D maybe TRBD1 (5 bases). The V end was cut by 4 bases, the J end by 7 bases, with 19 bases between. This CDR3 comprises 15 residues. Germline CDR1 LGHDT, CDR2 YNNKEL (reference sequence). CDR3 protein: CASSLGHPIGAGYTF. The DNA for the CDR3 is TGTGCCAGCAGCCTCGGGCATCCAATAGGGGCTGGCTACACCTTC.

The chain couples TRBV20-1 to TRBJ2-7; 7 nucleotides match TRBD2. The trim removed 6 bases at V and 4 bases at J, leaving 3 bases unmatched. Germline CDR1 and CDR2: DFQATT and SNEGSKA (reference sequence). The CDR3 runs to 11 residues. CDR3 protein: CSAWGGYEQYF. The CDR3, as DNA: TGCAGTGCCTGGGGGGGTTACGAGCAGTACTTC.

The CDR3 here is CASSLLGTGTGELFF. As DNA, the CDR3 is TGTGCCAGCAGCTTATTGGGAACAGGTACCGGGGAGCTGTTTTTT. The rearrangement uses TRBV7-9 and TRBJ2-2, with D possibly matching TRBD1 (5 bases). Trimming shortened V by 2 bases and J by 5 bases, and 12 bases separated the two germline ends. Germline V gene data show CDR1 as SEHNR and CDR2 as FQNEAQ (reference sequence). This CDR3 has 15 residues.

The chain recombines TRBV4-1 with TRBJ1-2; 9 nucleotides match TRBD1. Germline loops: CDR1 MGHRA, CDR2 YSYEKL. CDR3 length equals 17 residues. The junction had 9 bases not matched to a gene; V was cut back by 0 bases and J by 4 bases. The CDR3 DNA reads as TGCGCCAGCAGCCAAGAGTACTGGGACAGGGAGGGCTATGGCTACACCTTC. This codes for CASSQEYWDREGYGYTF.

The genes are TRBV6-2 or TRBV6-3 and TRBJ2-7, with D perhaps TRBD2 (6 bases). This CDR3 region has 14 residues. CDR1 is MNHEY and CDR2 is SVGEGT in the germline V gene. The V and J ends lost 5 bases and 2 bases respectively, with 13 bases between them. In DNA, the CDR3 is TGTGCCAGCAGTCCGGCGGGGCTCCCCTACGAGCAGTACTTC. This gives the protein CASSPAGLPYEQYF.

In this sample, this clone turned up once. This rearrangement joins TRBV3-1 (or the pseudogene TRBV3-2) to TRBJ2-4; TRBD2 matches at 9 bases. This CDR3 has 14 residues. The V gene end was trimmed by 4 bases and the J gene end by 5 bases; junction bases not matched to a gene: 3. The germline CDR1 and CDR2 sequences are LGHDT and YNNKEL (reference sequence). In DNA, the CDR3 is TGTGCCAGCAGCCTAGCGGGGGTCCAAAACATTCAGTACTTC. As protein: CASSLAGVQNIQYF.

This clone occurred a few times. The V call is TRBV29-1, the J call TRBJ2-7; D is perhaps TRBD2 (5 bases). CDR3 length equals 13 residues. The V gene's germline CDR1 is SQVTM and CDR2 ANQGSEA. V was shortened by 3 bases and J by 2 bases, with 11 bases between the two germline ends. CDR3 sequence (DNA): TGCAGCGTTGAGGGCGGGCAGACCTACGAGCAGTACTTC. Protein: CSVEGGQTYEQYF.

The V call is TRBV5-1, the J call TRBJ2-3; D perhaps matches TRBD1 (6 bases). Looked up from germline, CDR1 is SGHRS and CDR2 is YFSETQ. The CDR3 length is 13 residues. V lost 9 bases to trimming and J lost 3 bases, with 14 bases between them. The CDR3, as DNA: TGCGCCACCAAAGAAGGGGGTACAGATACGCAGTATTTT. Protein sequence: CATKEGGTDTQYF.

The chain couples TRBV30 to TRBJ1-1, with a weak D call TRBD1 (5 bases). V lost 8 bases and J lost 5, with 15 bases in between. This CDR3 has 12 residues. Germline V CDR1 and CDR2: GTSNPN, SVGIG (reference sequence). This chain's CDR3 is CARDSRGTEAFF. The DNA for the CDR3 is TGTGCCCGCGACAGCCGCGGTACTGAAGCTTTCTTT.

This chain uses TRBV11-3 with TRBJ2-7, with TRBD1 identical over 7 bases. The CDR3 extends over 15 amino acids. J gave up 1 base and V 5 bases, and 8 bases lay outside the gene matches. Germline V lookup: CDR1 SGHNT, CDR2 YENEEA. The CDR3 protein is CASSLQTGYSYEQYF. The CDR3 DNA sequence: TGTGCCAGCAGCCTCCAGACAGGGTATTCCTACGAGCAGTACTTC.

This sequence joins TRBV5-1 and TRBJ1-6; 10 positions agree with TRBD1. This CDR3 spans 17 amino acids. Germline assignment: CDR1 SGHRS and CDR2 YFSETQ. Trimming removed 0 bases from V and 6 bases from J; junction bases left unmatched: 6. The chain's CDR3 is CASSLVTGTGVNSPLHF. As DNA, the CDR3 is TGCGCCAGCAGCTTGGTGACCGGGACAGGGGTTAATTCACCCCTCCACTTT.

The DNA for the CDR3 is TGTGCCAGCAAACTAGCGGGGACAGATACGCAGTATTTT. Its translation is CASKLAGTDTQYF. The V gene is TRBV27, the J gene TRBJ2-3; 10 nucleotides agree with TRBD2. The junction had 1 base not matched to a gene; V was cut back by 7 bases and J by 3 bases. CDR1 and CDR2 (germline): MNHEY, SMNVEV (reference sequence). CDR3 length equals 13 residues.

The rearrangement uses TRBV5-1 and TRBJ2-7; TRBD2 agrees at 10 bases. Germline-derived CDR1 and CDR2 are SGHRS and YFSETQ. V was pared by 1 base and J by 6 bases, with 4 bases of the junction left unmatched. CDR3 size: 14 residues. The CDR3 bases are TGCGCCAGCAGCTTGCCTAGCGGGAGTTCCGAGCAGTACTTC. This codes for CASSLPSGSSEQYF. The entire variable domain, with the rest obtained from reference TRBV5-1 and TRBJ2-7, is as follows: KAGVTQTPRYLIKTRGQQVTLSCSPISGHRSVSWYQQTPGQGLQFLFEYFSETQRNKGNFPGRFSGRQFSNSRSEMNVSTLELGDSALYLCASSLPSGSSEQYFGPGTRLTVT.

This clone has just a few counts. The V gene is TRBV9, the J gene TRBJ1-3, with D maybe TRBD1 (5 bases). Per the germline V gene, CDR1 is SGDLS and CDR2 is YYNGEE. CDR3 length equals 12 residues. Trimming pared 3 bases from V and 7 bases from J, leaving 8 bases between. This CDR3 reads CASSAPGNTIYF. The CDR3 DNA sequence: TGTGCCAGCAGCGCACCAGGGAACACCATATATTTT.

J is TRBJ1-4 and V is TRBV9; no clear D. Germline lookup yields CDR1 SGDLS and CDR2 YYNGEE. Trimming stripped 0 bases from V and 8 bases from J, with 11 bases between. CDR3 size: 14 residues. DNA for the CDR3: TGTGCCAGCAGCGTAGGGGTGGCCGGGGAAAAACTGTTTTTT. Amino acid sequence: CASSVGVAGEKLFF.

This chain links TRBV12-3 or TRBV12-4 with TRBJ1-1; 10 bases fit TRBD1. CDR3 length equals 13 residues. After removal of 4 bases from V and 9 bases from J, the junction contained 5 bases not matched to a gene. The CDR3 sequence: CASSSRDRGQAFF. The CDR3 nucleotides are TGTGCCAGCAGTTCCCGGGACAGGGGACAAGCTTTCTTT.